Following are 32 T cell receptor beta chains from one sample sequenced in a study of kidney transplant recipient with SARS-CoV-2 infection. TCRdb re-called the reads through MiXCR, storing one row per CDR3 protein. The data show roughly 250,000 distinct CDR3 sequences, under 35% seen once. The sequencing here drew on a blood sample, taken at baseline and around day 110 from a kidney transplant recipient. These receptors were obtained from a male patient in his 30s who had COVID-19 and was a kidney transplant recipient. The graft donor may have given rise to some T cells.

Worth noting for this clonotype: This may stem from a read error, because a much larger clone lies one nucleotide away. V gene TRBV28 combines with J gene TRBJ2-7, with D possibly TRBD2 on 5 matching bases. Germline CDR1 reads MDHEN; CDR2 reads SYDVKM. The CDR3 spans 16 residues. The CDR3 region has the DNA TGTGCCAGCAGTTTAGGCGTGCGGAGGAGCTCCTGCGAGCAGTACTTC. Protein: CASSLGVRRSSCEQYF. The entire variable domain, with the rest obtained from reference TRBV28 and TRBJ2-7, is as follows: DVKVTQSSRYLVKRTGEKVFLECVQDMDHENMFWYRQDPGLGLRLIYFSYDVKMKEKGDIPEGYSVSREKKERFSLILESASTNQTSMYLCASSLGVRRSSCEQYFGPGTRLTVT.

This clonotype was picked up many times. The rearrangement uses TRBV5-4 and TRBJ1-2; D not resolved. Germline CDR1 reads SGHNT; CDR2 reads YYREEE (reference sequence). The CDR3 totals 16 residues. Trimming took off 7 bases at V and 4 bases at J, with 23 bases between the two ends. CDR3 DNA: TGTGCCAGCTGGTCGCACGTACCAGGAAAGACCTATGGCTACACCTTC. This translates into CASWSHVPGKTYGYTF.

This sequence joins TRBV11-2 and TRBJ2-5; a possible D gene is TRBD1 (6 bases). The germline V gene has CDR1 SGHAT and CDR2 FQNNGV. CDR3 length: 14 residues. With 3 bases removed from V and 1 base from J, the gap between germline ends came to 9 bases. CDR3 residues: CASSFRTAQETQYF. The CDR3 DNA sequence: TGTGCCAGCAGCTTCCGGACAGCCCAAGAGACCCAGTACTTC.

This clonotype was observed a few times. CDR3: CSVGGSSYNEQFF. CDR3 bases: TGCAGCGTTGGGGGGAGCTCCTACAATGAGCAGTTCTTC. V is TRBV29-1 and J is TRBJ2-1; D assignment may be TRBD1 or TRBD2 (5 bases each). With 4 bases removed from V and 0 bases from J, the gap between germline ends came to 7 bases. Germline CDR1 and CDR2: SQVTM and ANQGSEA. The CDR3 spans 13 residues.

This chain uses TRBV29-1 with TRBJ2-1; 8 bases are a match to TRBD2. CDR1 and CDR2 from the germline V gene are SQVTM and ANQGSEA. This CDR3 is built from 13 residues. Germline trimming cut 7 bases from V and 10 bases from J; bases unmatched to any gene: 12. CDR3: CSGDEAGVGEQFF. CDR3 nucleotide sequence: TGCAGCGGGGATGAAGCGGGAGTAGGAGAGCAGTTCTTC.

This clonotype appeared many times. The rearrangement joins TRBV12-3 or TRBV12-4 to TRBJ2-6, with D maybe TRBD1 (5 bases). V lost 3 bases, J lost 0 bases, and 9 bases lay in between. The CDR3 contains 16 residues. Here the CDR3 DNA reads TGTGCCAGCAGTTTGGACAAGAGCTCTGGGGCCAACGTCCTGACTTTC. Translating gives CASSLDKSSGANVLTF.

In its sample, this clonotype was seen many times. J is TRBJ2-7 and V is TRBV7-6, with TRBD2 identical over 8 bases. With 5 bases clipped from V and 3 bases from J, the junction kept 12 bases outside the gene matches. The germline V gene encodes CDR1 SGHVS and CDR2 FNYEAQ. The CDR3 extends over 16 amino acids. The CDR3 here is CASSPPAGVSIYEQYF. As DNA, the CDR3 is TGTGCCAGCAGCCCCCCAGCGGGAGTCTCCATCTACGAGCAGTACTTC.

Of note for this clonotype: This may come from a read error, since a much larger clone is one base off. The rearrangement links TRBV20-1 to TRBJ1-2; D is unclear. The CDR3 totals 16 residues. V lost 5 bases to trimming and J lost 4 bases, with 23 bases between them. Germline V gene lookup returns CDR1 DFQATT and CDR2 SNEGSKA (reference sequence). The CDR3 region is CSAGSWLFRKTYGYTF. The CDR3 nucleotides are TGCAGTGCTGGAAGTTGGCTGTTTCGAAAGACCTATGGCTACACCTTC.

Points on this clonotype: One base away lies a much larger clone, so this may be a sequencing read error. Because the CDR3 is missing its conserved closing phenylalanine or tryptophan, this is likely a read error. The CDR3: CASSLDRWEGVDTQYS. CDR3 DNA sequence: TGTGCCAGCAGCTTAGATCGATGGGAGGGGGTAGATACGCAGTATTCT. The rearrangement links TRBV11-2 to TRBJ2-3; the D gene is possibly TRBD2 (7 bases). CDR3 length: 16 amino acids. Trimming removed 0 bases from V and 5 bases from J, with 15 bases in between. Germline V gives CDR1 SGHAT, CDR2 FQNNGV.

This clonotype was seen many times. V is TRBV6-5 and J is TRBJ2-1; 8 bases agree with TRBD2. CDR3 size: 15 residues. The germline V gene has CDR1 MNHEY and CDR2 SVGAGI. J gave up 7 bases and V 0 bases, and 5 bases lay outside the gene matches. The CDR3 spells CASSYSNGRGNEQFF. The CDR3 DNA sequence: TGTGCCAGCAGTTACTCGAACGGGAGGGGGAATGAGCAGTTCTTC.

In this sample, this clonotype turned up many times. The chain has TRBV6-6 and TRBJ1-5; no clear D gene. CDR1 is MNHNY, CDR2 SVGAGI, per germline (reference sequence). V was pared by 0 bases and J by 4 bases, with 10 bases between. The CDR3 is made up of 15 amino acids. CDR3 DNA: TGTGCCAGCAGTTACTCGACACAGCCAAATCAGCCCCAGCATTTT. This codes for CASSYSTQPNQPQHF.

This clonotype was counted at least ten times. This rearrangement joins TRBV3-1 to TRBJ1-1; TRBD1 matches 7 bases. Germline V gives CDR1 LGHDT, CDR2 YNNKEL (reference sequence). CDR3 size: 18 residues. V was clipped by 3 bases and J by 1 base; unmatched bases: 14. For the CDR3, the DNA is TGTGCCAGCAGCCACCTAGGAGGGACAGCCACCCGGAACACTGAAGCTTTCTTT. It encodes CASSHLGGTATRNTEAFF. The whole variable domain, filled in from reference TRBV3-1 and TRBJ1-1, reads DTAVSQTPKYLVTQMGNDKSIKCEQNLGHDTMYWYKQDSKKFLKIMFSYNNKELIINETVPNRFSPKSPDKAHLNLHINSLELGDSAVYFCASSHLGGTATRNTEAFFGQGTRLTVV.

This clonotype occurred many times. The chain has TRBV5-5 and TRBJ1-2; D is uncertain. With 7 bases removed from V and 4 bases from J, the gap between germline ends came to 23 bases. This CDR3 spans 16 amino acids. Germline V gives CDR1 SGHKS, CDR2 YYEKEE (reference sequence). CDR3 in amino acids: CASRAVVSRKTYGYTF. The DNA for the CDR3 is TGTGCCAGCCGGGCCGTTGTCTCGCGAAAGACCTATGGCTACACCTTC.

This clonotype was seen at least ten times. The chain is built from TRBV18 and TRBJ2-7; tentative D call: TRBD2 (5 bases). Trimming cost V 3 bases and J 5 bases, with 14 bases left between them. Germline V gene data show CDR1 as KGHSH and CDR2 as LQKENI. The CDR3 has 14 residues. The DNA of the CDR3 is TGTGCCAGCTCACCTCCGGAGGAAGGACACGAGCAGTACTTC. It translates to CASSPPEEGHEQYF.

Of note for this clonotype: A single base separates this from a much larger clone, so it may be a read error. This sequence joins TRBV7-9 and TRBJ1-1; possibly TRBD1 for D (6 bases). The CDR3 consists of 13 residues. Trimming cost V 10 bases and J 1 base, with 13 bases left between them. In germline, CDR1 is SEHNR, CDR2 FQNEAQ (reference sequence). CDR3 sequence (DNA): TGTGCCAACGTAGTACAGGGGAACACTGAAGCTTTCTTT. Translation: CANVVQGNTEAFF.

This clonotype was picked up many times. The chain is built from TRBV7-6 and TRBJ1-6; no definite D call. The CDR3 sequence is 12 residues long. Germline-derived CDR1 and CDR2 are SGHVS and FNYEAQ. Trimming took 5 bases from V and 9 from J, leaving 8 bases between them. CDR3 in amino acids: CASSPPGSPLHF. In nucleotides, the CDR3 is TGTGCCAGCAGCCCCCCCGGTTCACCCCTCCACTTT.

This clonotype has at least ten counts. J is TRBJ1-4 and V is TRBV7-9; D call uncertain. Trimming removed 5 bases from V and 5 bases from J, with 12 bases in between. The CDR3 has 14 residues. Germline V gene data show CDR1 as SEHNR and CDR2 as FQNEAQ (reference sequence). The CDR3 DNA reads as TGTGCCAGCAGCCCCGGACGGATGAATGAAAAACTGTTTTTT. Protein product: CASSPGRMNEKLFF.

This chain uses TRBV21-1 with TRBJ2-6; the table's D call TRBD1 went unverified against the DNA. TRBV21-1 is a known pseudogene. The CDR3 sequence is 19 residues long. As DNA, the CDR3 is TGTGCCAGCACCACACAAGGGGGGACAGCGCACTCTGGGGCCAACGTCCTGACTTTC. This gives the protein CASTTQGGTAHSGANVLTF.

This clonotype has ten or more counts. This chain uses TRBV11-3 with TRBJ1-2; D is unclear. Trimming took 4 bases from V and 4 from J, leaving 22 bases between them. The CDR3 has 17 residues. Germline CDR1 is SGHNT and CDR2 is YENEEA. The CDR3 region has the DNA TGTGCCAGCAGCTCGCGACCCGATCTCGGAAAGACCTATGGCTACACCTTC. Translation: CASSSRPDLGKTYGYTF.

The sample holds a few counts of this clonotype. The CDR3 spells CASSQERLVGTDTQYF. CDR3 bases: TGTGCCAGCAGCCAAGAGCGGCTAGTTGGCACAGATACGCAGTATTTT. V usage is TRBV3-1 and J usage is TRBJ2-3; no clear D. Trimming removed 0 bases from V and 1 base from J, with 11 bases in between. Germline V gene lookup returns CDR1 LGHDT and CDR2 YNNKEL (reference sequence). The CDR3 contains 16 residues.

With respect to this clonotype: A much larger clone sits a single nucleotide away, making a read error possible. This sequence joins TRBV29-1 and TRBJ1-5; D uncertain. Germline CDR1 is SQVTM and CDR2 is ANQGSEA. The CDR3 runs to 14 residues. Between the trimmed V and J ends, which lost 4 bases and 0 bases, there was a span of 10 bases. For the CDR3, the DNA is TGCAGCGTTGTGGGAAGGGATAGCAATCAGCCCCAGCATTTT. Its translation: CSVVGRDSNQPQHF.

This clonotype appeared many times. J is TRBJ1-5 and V is TRBV28; D call uncertain. This CDR3 is built from 12 residues. Germline CDR1 reads MDHEN; CDR2 reads SYDVKM. The ends were cut back, 4 bases at V and 4 bases at J, with 5 bases in the middle. The CDR3 is CASSSLNQPQHF. CDR3 bases: TGTGCCAGCAGTTCCCTAAATCAGCCCCAGCATTTT.

With regard to this clonotype: This may come from a read error, since a much larger clone is one base off. This rearrangement joins TRBV4-1 to TRBJ1-2; D perhaps matches TRBD1 (5 bases). V lost 5 bases, J lost 6 bases, and 22 bases lay in between. Germline V gene lookup returns CDR1 MGHRA and CDR2 YSYEKL. CDR3 size: 16 residues. Here the CDR3 reads CASSSRKDLPGNGYTF. The CDR3 DNA sequence: TGCGCCAGCAGCTCCAGGAAGGATTTACCAGGGAATGGCTACACCTTC.

This clonotype was seen ten or more times. The chain employs TRBV5-1 and TRBJ1-5, with D unresolved. Germline V gene sequence: CDR1 SGHRS, CDR2 YFSETQ. V was cut by 4 bases and J by 6 bases, with 11 bases left in between. The length of the CDR3 is 13 residues. CDR3 amino acids: CASSPHLGQPQHF. The CDR3 DNA reads TGCGCCAGCAGCCCCCACTTAGGTCAGCCCCAGCATTTT.

As concerns this clonotype: This could be a read error, since a much larger clone is one nucleotide away. Since the CDR3 does not end with the conserved phenylalanine or tryptophan, this likely comes from a read error. The CDR3 DNA reads TGCGCCAGCAGCTTGGGGACAGGGAAGGAAGCTTTCTCT. Amino acids: CASSLGTGKEAFS. The chain combines TRBV5-1 with TRBJ1-1, with 8 nucleotides matching TRBD1. This CDR3 is built from 13 residues. Germline V gives CDR1 SGHRS, CDR2 YFSETQ. V trimming: 0 bases; J trimming: 8 bases; junction bases outside the gene matches: 3.

A word on this clonotype: A much bigger clone sits one base away, suggesting this may be a read error. J is TRBJ2-2 and V is TRBV5-1, with a weak D call TRBD2 (5 bases). The length of the CDR3 is 15 residues. The germline V gene encodes CDR1 SGHRS and CDR2 YFSETQ. Trimming shortened V by 7 bases and J by 5 bases, and 18 bases separated the two germline ends. CDR3 nucleotide sequence: TGCGCCAGCTTTCCGGACGGGGTCAGGACCGGGGAGCTGTTTTTT. Protein sequence: CASFPDGVRTGELFF.

This clonotype appeared many times. The chain uses TRBV9 and TRBJ1-6, with a possible D match to TRBD1 (5 bases). The V gene's germline CDR1 is SGDLS and CDR2 YYNGEE. This CDR3 is 17 amino acids long. Between the trimmed V and J ends, which lost 4 bases and 0 bases, there was a span of 14 bases. The CDR3 reads CASSPLGASSYNSPLHF. The CDR3 bases are TGTGCCAGCAGCCCGTTAGGGGCCAGCTCCTATAATTCACCCCTCCACTTT. The complete variable domain, with remaining parts taken from reference TRBV9 and TRBJ1-6, reads DSGVTQTPKHLITATGQRVTLRCSPRSGDLSVYWYQQSLDQGLQFLIQYYNGEERAKGNILERFSAQQFPDLHSELNLSSLELGDSALYFCASSPLGASSYNSPLHFGNGTRLTVT.

This clonotype was seen once. A much larger clone differs by one base, so this may be a read error. This rearrangement joins TRBV12-3 or TRBV12-4 to TRBJ1-5, with a weak D call TRBD1 (6 bases). The CDR3 extends over 15 amino acids. The CDR3 sequence: CACRGPPAGNQPQHF. CDR3 in DNA: TGTGCCTGCAGGGGCCCTCCGGCGGGCAATCAGCCCCAGCATTTT.

This clonotype was counted many times. V and J are TRBV12-2 and TRBJ1-2. TRBV12-2 is flagged as a pseudogene. This CDR3 is 17 amino acids long. As DNA, the CDR3 is TGTGCAAGTCGCGTGTACTGGACTCCACGAAAGACCTATGGCTACACCTTC. Translating gives CASRVYWTPRKTYGYTF.

This clonotype was counted at least ten times. The J gene is TRBJ1-6, the V gene TRBV7-9, with 8 nucleotides matching TRBD1. This CDR3 is built from 15 residues. Germline CDR1 SEHNR, CDR2 FQNEAQ (reference sequence). V trimming: 5 bases; J trimming: 7 bases; junction bases outside the gene matches: 7. The DNA for the CDR3 is TGTGCCAGCAGCCTCGGACAGGGTGAGAATTCACCCCTCCACTTT. It specifies CASSLGQGENSPLHF.

The sample holds many counts of this clonotype. The V call is TRBV6-5, the J call TRBJ1-1; 11 positions match TRBD1. The germline gives CDR1 MNHEY, CDR2 SVGAGI. This CDR3 contains 13 residues. With 5 bases clipped from V and 10 bases from J, the junction kept 6 bases outside the gene matches. CDR3 nucleotide sequence: TGTGCCAGCAGTGTGGGACAGGGGGTAGGAGCTTTCTTT. Protein sequence: CASSVGQGVGAFF.

This clonotype was found many times. The V gene is TRBV3-1, the J gene TRBJ2-2, with unresolved D. V was pared by 4 bases and J by 5 bases, with 23 bases between. Germline CDR1 and CDR2: LGHDT and YNNKEL (reference sequence). The CDR3 has 18 residues. CDR3 bases: TGTGCCAGCAGCCGATGCTTTCCCATTTCAGGCTTGACCGGGGAGCTGTTTTTT. Translated: CASSRCFPISGLTGELFF.